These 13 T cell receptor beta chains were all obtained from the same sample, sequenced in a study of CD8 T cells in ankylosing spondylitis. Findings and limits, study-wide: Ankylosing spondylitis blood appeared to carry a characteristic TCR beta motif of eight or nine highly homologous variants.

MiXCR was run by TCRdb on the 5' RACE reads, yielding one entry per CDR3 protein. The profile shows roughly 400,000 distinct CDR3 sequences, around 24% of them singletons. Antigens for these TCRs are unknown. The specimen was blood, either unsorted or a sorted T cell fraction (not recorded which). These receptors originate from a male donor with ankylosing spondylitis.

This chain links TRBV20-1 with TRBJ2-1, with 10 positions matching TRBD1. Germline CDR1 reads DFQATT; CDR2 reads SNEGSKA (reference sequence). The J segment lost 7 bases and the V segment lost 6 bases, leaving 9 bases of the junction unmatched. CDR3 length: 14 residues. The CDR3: CSATPGQGRNEQFF. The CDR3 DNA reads TGCAGTGCAACCCCGGGACAGGGGAGAAATGAGCAGTTCTTC.

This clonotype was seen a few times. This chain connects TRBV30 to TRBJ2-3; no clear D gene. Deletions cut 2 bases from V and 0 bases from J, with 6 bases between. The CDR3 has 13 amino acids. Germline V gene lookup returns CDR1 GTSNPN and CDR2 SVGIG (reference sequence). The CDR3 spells CAWSTLSTDTQYF. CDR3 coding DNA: TGTGCCTGGAGTACCCTTAGCACAGATACGCAGTATTTT.

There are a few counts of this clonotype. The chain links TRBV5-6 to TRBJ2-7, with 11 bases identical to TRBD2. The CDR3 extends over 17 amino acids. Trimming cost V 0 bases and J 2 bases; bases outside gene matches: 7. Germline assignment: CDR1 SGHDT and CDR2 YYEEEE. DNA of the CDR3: TGTGCCAGCAGCTTGGCCTCCTCTAGCGGGGGGACCTACGAGCAGTACTTC. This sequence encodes CASSLASSSGGTYEQYF.

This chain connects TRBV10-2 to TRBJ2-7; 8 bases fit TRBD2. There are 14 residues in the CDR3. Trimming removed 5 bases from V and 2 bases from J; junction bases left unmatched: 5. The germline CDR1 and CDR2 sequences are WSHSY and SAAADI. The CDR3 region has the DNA TGCGCCAGCAGTACCCAACTAGCGGCCTACGAGCAGTACTTC. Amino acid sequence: CASSTQLAAYEQYF.

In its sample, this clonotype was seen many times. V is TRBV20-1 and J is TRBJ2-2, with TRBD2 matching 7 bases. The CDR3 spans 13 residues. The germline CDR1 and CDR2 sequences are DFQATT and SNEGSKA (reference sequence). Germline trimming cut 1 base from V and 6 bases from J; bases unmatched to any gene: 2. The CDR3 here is CSARGEGPGELFF. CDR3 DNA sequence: TGCAGTGCTAGAGGGGAGGGACCCGGGGAGCTGTTTTTT.

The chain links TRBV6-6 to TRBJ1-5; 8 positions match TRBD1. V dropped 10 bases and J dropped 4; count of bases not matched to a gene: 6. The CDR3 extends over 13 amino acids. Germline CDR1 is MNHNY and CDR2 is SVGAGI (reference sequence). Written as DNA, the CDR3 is TGTGCCACCACGACAGGGGTTAATCAGCCCCAGCATTTT. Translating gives CATTTGVNQPQHF.

The CDR3, as DNA: TGCAGCGTTCTAGACAGGGCTAACACTGAAGCTTTCTTT. Its translation: CSVLDRANTEAFF. This rearrangement joins TRBV29-1 to TRBJ1-1; 7 nucleotides line up with TRBD1. CDR1 and CDR2 (germline): SQVTM, ANQGSEA. The CDR3 is 13 residues long. Trimming took 5 bases from V and 2 from J; bases not matched to a gene: 5.

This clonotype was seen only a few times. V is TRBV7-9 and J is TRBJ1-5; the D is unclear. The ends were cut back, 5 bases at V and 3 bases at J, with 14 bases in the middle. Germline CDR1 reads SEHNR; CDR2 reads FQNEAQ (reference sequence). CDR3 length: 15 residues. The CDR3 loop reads CASSPTSVNNQPQHF. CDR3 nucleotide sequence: TGTGCCAGCAGCCCAACGTCAGTAAACAATCAGCCCCAGCATTTT.

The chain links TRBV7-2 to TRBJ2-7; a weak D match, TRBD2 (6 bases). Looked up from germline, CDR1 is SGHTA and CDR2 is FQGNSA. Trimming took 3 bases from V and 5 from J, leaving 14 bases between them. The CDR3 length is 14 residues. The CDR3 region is CASSFRSGENEQYF. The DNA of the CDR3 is TGTGCCAGCAGCTTTCGATCGGGAGAGAACGAGCAGTACTTC.

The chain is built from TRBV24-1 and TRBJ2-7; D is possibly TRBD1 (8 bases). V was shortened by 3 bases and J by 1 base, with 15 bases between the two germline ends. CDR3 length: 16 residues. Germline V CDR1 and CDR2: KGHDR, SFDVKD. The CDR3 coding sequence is TGTGCCACCAGTGATGTGAACAGGGGGGGGTCCTACGAGCAGTACTTC. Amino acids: CATSDVNRGGSYEQYF.

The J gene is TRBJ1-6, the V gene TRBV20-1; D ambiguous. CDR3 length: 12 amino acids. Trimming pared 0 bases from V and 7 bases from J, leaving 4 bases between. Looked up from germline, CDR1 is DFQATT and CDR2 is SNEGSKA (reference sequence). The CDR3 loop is CSARDPNSPLHF. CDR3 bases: TGCAGTGCTAGAGACCCAAATTCACCCCTCCACTTT.

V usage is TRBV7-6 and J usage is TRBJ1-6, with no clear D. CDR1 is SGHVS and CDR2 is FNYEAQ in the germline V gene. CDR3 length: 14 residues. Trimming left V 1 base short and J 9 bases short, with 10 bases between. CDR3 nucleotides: TGTGCCAGCAGCTTAGTCCGAGGAAGTTCACCCCTCCACTTT. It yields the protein CASSLVRGSSPLHF.

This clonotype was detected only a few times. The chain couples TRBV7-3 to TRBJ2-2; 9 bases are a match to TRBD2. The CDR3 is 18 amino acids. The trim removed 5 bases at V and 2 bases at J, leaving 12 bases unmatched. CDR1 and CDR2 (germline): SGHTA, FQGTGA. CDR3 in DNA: TGTGCCAGCAGCCCCCGGACCCCGACTAGCGGAAACACCGGGGAGCTGTTTTTT. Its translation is CASSPRTPTSGNTGELFF.